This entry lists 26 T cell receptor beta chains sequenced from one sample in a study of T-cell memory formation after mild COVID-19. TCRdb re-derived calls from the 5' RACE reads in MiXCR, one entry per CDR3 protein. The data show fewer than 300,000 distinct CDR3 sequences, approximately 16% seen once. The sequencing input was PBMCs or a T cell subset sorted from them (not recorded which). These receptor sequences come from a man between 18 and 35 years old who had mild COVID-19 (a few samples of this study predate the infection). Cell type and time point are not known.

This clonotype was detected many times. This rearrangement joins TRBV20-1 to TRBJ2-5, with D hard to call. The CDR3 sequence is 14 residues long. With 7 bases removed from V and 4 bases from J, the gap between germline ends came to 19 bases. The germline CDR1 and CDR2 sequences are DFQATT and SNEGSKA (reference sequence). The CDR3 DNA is TGCAGTGTTCCGCCACTCGCGGCCCTAGAGACCCAGTACTTC. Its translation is CSVPPLAALETQYF.

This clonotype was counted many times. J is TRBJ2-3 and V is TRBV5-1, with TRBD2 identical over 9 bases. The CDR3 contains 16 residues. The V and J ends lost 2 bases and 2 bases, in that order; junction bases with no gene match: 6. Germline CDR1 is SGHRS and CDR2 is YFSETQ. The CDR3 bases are TGCGCCAGCAGCTTCCAGACTAGCGGCGTCACAGATACGCAGTATTTT. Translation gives CASSFQTSGVTDTQYF.

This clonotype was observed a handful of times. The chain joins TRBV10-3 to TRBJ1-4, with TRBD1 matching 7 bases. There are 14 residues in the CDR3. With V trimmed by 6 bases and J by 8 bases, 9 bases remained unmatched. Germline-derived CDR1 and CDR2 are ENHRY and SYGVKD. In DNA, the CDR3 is TGTGCCATCAGCAATTCCCAGACAGGGGAAAAACTGTTTTTT. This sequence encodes CAISNSQTGEKLFF.

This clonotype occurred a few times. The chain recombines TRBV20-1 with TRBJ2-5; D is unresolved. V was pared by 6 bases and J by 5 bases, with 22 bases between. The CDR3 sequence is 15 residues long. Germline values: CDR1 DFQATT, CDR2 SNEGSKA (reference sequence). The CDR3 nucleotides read TGCAGTGCCCCCCTCCCGACTGTAGCAGAGGAGACCCAGTACTTC. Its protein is CSAPLPTVAEETQYF.

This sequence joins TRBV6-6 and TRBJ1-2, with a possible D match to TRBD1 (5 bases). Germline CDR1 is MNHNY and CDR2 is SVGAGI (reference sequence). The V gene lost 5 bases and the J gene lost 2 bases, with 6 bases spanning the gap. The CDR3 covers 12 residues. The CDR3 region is CASSRDNYGYTF. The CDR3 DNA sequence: TGTGCCAGCAGTAGGGACAACTATGGCTACACCTTC.

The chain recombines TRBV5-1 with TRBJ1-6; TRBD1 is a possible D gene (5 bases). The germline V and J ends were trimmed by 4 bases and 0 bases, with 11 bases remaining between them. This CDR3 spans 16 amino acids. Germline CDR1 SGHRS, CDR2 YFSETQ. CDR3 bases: TGCGCCAGCAGCCGGGACGGGAGCTCCTATAATTCACCCCTCCACTTT. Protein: CASSRDGSSYNSPLHF.

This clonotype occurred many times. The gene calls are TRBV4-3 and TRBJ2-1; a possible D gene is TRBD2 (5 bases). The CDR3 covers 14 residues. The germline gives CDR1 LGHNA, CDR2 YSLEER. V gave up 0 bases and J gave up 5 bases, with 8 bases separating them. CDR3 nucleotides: TGCGCCAGCAGCCAAGATATCGGGGACAATGAGCAGTTCTTC. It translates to CASSQDIGDNEQFF.

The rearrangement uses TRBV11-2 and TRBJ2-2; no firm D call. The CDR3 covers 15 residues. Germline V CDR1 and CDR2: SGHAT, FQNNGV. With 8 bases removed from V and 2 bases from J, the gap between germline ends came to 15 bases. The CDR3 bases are TGTGCCAGCTCCCCCCGCGCGACCAACACCGGGGAGCTGTTTTTT. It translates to CASSPRATNTGELFF.

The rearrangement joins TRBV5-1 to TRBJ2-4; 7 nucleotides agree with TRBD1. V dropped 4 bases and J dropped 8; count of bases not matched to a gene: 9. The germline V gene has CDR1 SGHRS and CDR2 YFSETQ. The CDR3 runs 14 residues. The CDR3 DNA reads TGCGCCAGCAGCCTAAGACAGGGCTTGGACATTCAGTACTTC. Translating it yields CASSLRQGLDIQYF.

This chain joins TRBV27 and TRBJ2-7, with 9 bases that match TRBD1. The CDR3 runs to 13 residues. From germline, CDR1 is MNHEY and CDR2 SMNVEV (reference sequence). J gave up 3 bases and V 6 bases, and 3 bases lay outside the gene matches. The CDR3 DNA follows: TGTGCCAGCAGGGGGGGACAGGGCTACGAGCAGTACTTC. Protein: CASRGGQGYEQYF.

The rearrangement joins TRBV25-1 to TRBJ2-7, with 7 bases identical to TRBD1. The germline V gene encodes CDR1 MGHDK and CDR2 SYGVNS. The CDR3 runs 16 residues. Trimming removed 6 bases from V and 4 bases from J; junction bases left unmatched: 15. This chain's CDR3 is CASSPSRDRRSYEQYF. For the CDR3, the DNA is TGTGCCAGCAGCCCAAGCCGGGACAGAAGGTCGTACGAGCAGTACTTC.

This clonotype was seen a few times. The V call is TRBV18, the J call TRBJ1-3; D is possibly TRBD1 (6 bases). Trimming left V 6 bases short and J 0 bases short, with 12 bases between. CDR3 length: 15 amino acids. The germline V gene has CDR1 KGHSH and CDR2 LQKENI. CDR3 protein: CASSLGQSSGNTIYF. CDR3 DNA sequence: TGTGCCAGCTCCCTTGGACAGAGCTCTGGAAACACCATATATTTT.

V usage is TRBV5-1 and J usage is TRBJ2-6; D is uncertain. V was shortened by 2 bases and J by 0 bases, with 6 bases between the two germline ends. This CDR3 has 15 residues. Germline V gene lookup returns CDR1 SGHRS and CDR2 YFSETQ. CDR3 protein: CASSFRYSGANVLTF. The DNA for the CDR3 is TGCGCCAGCAGCTTCCGGTACTCTGGGGCCAACGTCCTGACTTTC.

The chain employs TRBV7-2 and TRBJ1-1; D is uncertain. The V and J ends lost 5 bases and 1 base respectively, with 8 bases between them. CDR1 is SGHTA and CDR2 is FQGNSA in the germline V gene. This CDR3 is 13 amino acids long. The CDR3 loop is CASSIQPNTEAFF. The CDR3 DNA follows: TGTGCCAGCAGCATACAGCCGAACACTGAAGCTTTCTTT.

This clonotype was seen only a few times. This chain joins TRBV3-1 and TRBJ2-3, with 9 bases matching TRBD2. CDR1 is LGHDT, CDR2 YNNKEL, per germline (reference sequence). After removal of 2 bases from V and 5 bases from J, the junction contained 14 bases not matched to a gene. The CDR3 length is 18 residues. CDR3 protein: CASSQRTHLAGLRDTQYF. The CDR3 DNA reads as TGTGCCAGCAGCCAACGCACCCACCTAGCGGGGCTTAGAGATACGCAGTATTTT.

The CDR3 is CASRMAGTTYNSPLHF. CDR3 DNA sequence: TGTGCCAGCCGCATGGCCGGGACAACCTATAATTCACCCCTCCACTTT. V usage is TRBV7-2 and J usage is TRBJ1-6; weak D call: TRBD1 (6 bases). The V end was cut by 8 bases, the J end by 2 bases, with 16 bases between. Germline CDR1 reads SGHTA; CDR2 reads FQGNSA. The length of the CDR3 is 16 residues.

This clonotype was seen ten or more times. The CDR3 protein is CASSYEDATFYEQYF. CDR3 nucleotide sequence: TGTGCCAGCAGTTACGAGGACGCGACCTTCTACGAGCAGTACTTC. V and J are TRBV6-2 or TRBV6-3 and TRBJ2-7; D not resolved. From germline, CDR1 is MNHEY and CDR2 SVGEGT. Trimming stripped 2 bases from V and 3 bases from J, with 14 bases between. This CDR3 spans 15 amino acids.

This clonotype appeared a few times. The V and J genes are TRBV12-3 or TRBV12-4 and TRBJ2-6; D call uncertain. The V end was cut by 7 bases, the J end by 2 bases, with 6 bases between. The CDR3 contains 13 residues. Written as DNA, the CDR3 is TGTGCCAGCACCCAGACTGGGGCCAACGTCCTGACTTTC. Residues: CASTQTGANVLTF.

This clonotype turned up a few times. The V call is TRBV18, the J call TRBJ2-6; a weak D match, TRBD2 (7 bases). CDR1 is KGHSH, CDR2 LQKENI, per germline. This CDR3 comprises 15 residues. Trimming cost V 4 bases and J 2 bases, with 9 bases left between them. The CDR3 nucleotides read TGTGCCAGCTCACGCGGGGGCACTGGGGCCAACGTCCTGACTTTC. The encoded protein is CASSRGGTGANVLTF.

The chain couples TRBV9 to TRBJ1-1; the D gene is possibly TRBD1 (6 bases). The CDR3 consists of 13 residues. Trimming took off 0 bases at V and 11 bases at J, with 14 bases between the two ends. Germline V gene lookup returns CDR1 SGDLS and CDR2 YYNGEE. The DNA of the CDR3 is TGTGCCAGCAGCGTAGGAGGGGACACACCTGCTTTCTTT. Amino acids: CASSVGGDTPAFF. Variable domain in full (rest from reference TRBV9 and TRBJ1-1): DSGVTQTPKHLITATGQRVTLRCSPRSGDLSVYWYQQSLDQGLQFLIQYYNGEERAKGNILERFSAQQFPDLHSELNLSSLELGDSALYFCASSVGGDTPAFFGQGTRLTVV.

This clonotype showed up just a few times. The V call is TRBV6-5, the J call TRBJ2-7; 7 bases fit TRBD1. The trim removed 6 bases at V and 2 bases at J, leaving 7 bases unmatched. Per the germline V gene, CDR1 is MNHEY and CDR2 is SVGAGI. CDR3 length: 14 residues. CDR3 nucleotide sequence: TGTGCCAGCAGCTTATCGACAGGGCCCTACGAGCAGTACTTC. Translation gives CASSLSTGPYEQYF.

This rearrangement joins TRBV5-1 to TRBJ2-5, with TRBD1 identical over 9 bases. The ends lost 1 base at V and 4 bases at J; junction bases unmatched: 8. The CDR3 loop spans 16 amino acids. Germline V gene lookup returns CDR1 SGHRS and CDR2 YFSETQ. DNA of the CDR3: TGCGCCAGCAGCTTGAACGGACAGGGGTTCTCAGAGACCCAGTACTTC. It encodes CASSLNGQGFSETQYF.

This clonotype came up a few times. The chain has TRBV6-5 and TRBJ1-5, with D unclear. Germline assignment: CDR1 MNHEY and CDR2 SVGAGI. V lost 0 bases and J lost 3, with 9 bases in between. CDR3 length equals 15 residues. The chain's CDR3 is CASSYSPDHNQPQHF. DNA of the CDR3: TGTGCCAGCAGTTACTCTCCAGATCACAATCAGCCCCAGCATTTT.

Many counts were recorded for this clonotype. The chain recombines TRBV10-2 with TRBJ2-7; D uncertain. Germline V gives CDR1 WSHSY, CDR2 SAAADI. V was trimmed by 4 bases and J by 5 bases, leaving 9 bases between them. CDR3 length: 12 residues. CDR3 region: CASSAGTHEQYF. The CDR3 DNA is TGCGCCAGCAGTGCAGGCACCCACGAGCAGTACTTC.

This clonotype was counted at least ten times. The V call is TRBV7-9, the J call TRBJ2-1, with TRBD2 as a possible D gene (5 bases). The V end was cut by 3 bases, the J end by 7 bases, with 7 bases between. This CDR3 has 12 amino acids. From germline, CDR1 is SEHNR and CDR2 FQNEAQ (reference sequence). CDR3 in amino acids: CASSFRGNEQFF. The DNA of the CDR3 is TGTGCCAGCAGCTTCCGAGGGAATGAGCAGTTCTTC.

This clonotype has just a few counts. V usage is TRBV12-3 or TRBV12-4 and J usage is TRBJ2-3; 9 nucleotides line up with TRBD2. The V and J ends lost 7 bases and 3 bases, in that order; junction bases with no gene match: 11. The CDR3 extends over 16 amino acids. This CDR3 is CASIQGQRGVTDTQYF. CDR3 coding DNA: TGTGCCAGCATCCAGGGCCAGCGGGGGGTGACAGATACGCAGTATTTT.